One and the same sample provided the 8 T cell receptor beta chains below, sequenced in a study of T cell responses to AZD1222 COVID-19 vaccine. The repertoire was sequenced with immunoSEQ multiplex PCR; TCRdb's copy has only in-frame clones and lacks some. Of fewer than 150,000 clones listed, around 90% are singletons. The sample consisted of peripheral blood, taken 28 days after the second AZD1222 dose. The receptors derive from an adult who received the AZD1222 COVID-19 vaccine.

This CDR3 reads CASSPIPGQGYYGYTF. The CDR3 DNA sequence: TGTGCCAGCAGCCCCATCCCGGGACAGGGTTACTATGGCTACACCTTC. This sequence joins TRBV3-1 (or the pseudogene TRBV3-2) and TRBJ1-2; 9 bases map to TRBD1. The CDR3 is made up of 16 amino acids. Germline loops: CDR1 LGHDT, CDR2 YNNKEL (reference sequence). V gave up 4 bases and J gave up 3 bases; unmatched junction bases: 9.

The chain recombines TRBV19 with TRBJ1-4; 8 bases are shared with TRBD1. The CDR3 length is 18 residues. CDR1 and CDR2 from the germline V gene are LNHDA and SQIVND (reference sequence). The ends lost 9 bases at V and 2 bases at J; junction bases unmatched: 17. The CDR3 is CASRNRDRFSATNEKLFF. In nucleotides, the CDR3 is TGTGCCAGCCGGAACCGGGACAGGTTTTCTGCTACTAATGAAAAACTGTTTTTT.

The chain combines TRBV6-1 with TRBJ2-1, with 9 positions matching TRBD1. This CDR3 is 15 amino acids long. Trimming removed 3 bases from V and 5 bases from J; junction bases left unmatched: 5. Germline CDR1 reads MNHNS; CDR2 reads SASEGT. The chain's CDR3 is CASSDKDRGHNEQFF. CDR3 DNA: TGTGCCAGCAGTGATAAGGACAGGGGCCACAATGAGCAGTTCTTC.

The J gene is TRBJ1-1, the V gene TRBV28; D remains ambiguous. The germline V gene has CDR1 MDHEN and CDR2 SYDVKM. Trimming shortened V by 4 bases and J by 4 bases, and 10 bases separated the two germline ends. CDR3 length: 13 amino acids. CDR3 in DNA: TGTGCCAGCAGTTCCCCCCTGATCACTGAAGCTTTCTTT. It yields the protein CASSSPLITEAFF.

For this clone: Mismatch with germline at one junction end may stem from a read error. V is TRBV4-3 and J is TRBJ2-2; no reliable D call. The CDR3 length is 16 residues. The germline gives CDR1 LGHNA, CDR2 YSLEER. As DNA, the CDR3 is TGCGCCAGCAGCAAAGAATTTCCCATGAACACCGGGGAGCTGTTTTTT. Protein product: CASSKEFPMNTGELFF.

V usage is TRBV6-5 and J usage is TRBJ1-5; 8 bases line up with TRBD1. This CDR3 region has 14 residues. Germline CDR1 reads MNHEY; CDR2 reads SVGAGI. V dropped 6 bases and J dropped 6; count of bases not matched to a gene: 7. CDR3 DNA sequence: TGTGCCAGCAGACAGACAGGGGTCGGTCAGCCCCAGCATTTT. It encodes CASRQTGVGQPQHF.

The chain joins TRBV27 to TRBJ1-2; 10 nucleotides match TRBD1. The CDR3 has 15 residues. Germline CDR1 MNHEY, CDR2 SMNVEV (reference sequence). After removal of 4 bases from V and 7 bases from J, the junction contained 9 bases not matched to a gene. The CDR3 sequence is CASSSLAGTGAGYTF. CDR3 DNA sequence: TGTGCCAGCAGTTCCCTTGCCGGGACAGGGGCTGGCTACACCTTC.

This sequence joins TRBV6-5 and TRBJ1-2; D is undetermined. CDR1 and CDR2 (germline): MNHEY, SVGAGI. Trimming removed 6 bases from V and 7 bases from J, with 15 bases in between. This CDR3 contains 13 residues. The CDR3 coding sequence is TGTGCCAGCAGCCGAGGGAGGGTAGCTGGCTACACCTTC. Amino acid sequence: CASSRGRVAGYTF.